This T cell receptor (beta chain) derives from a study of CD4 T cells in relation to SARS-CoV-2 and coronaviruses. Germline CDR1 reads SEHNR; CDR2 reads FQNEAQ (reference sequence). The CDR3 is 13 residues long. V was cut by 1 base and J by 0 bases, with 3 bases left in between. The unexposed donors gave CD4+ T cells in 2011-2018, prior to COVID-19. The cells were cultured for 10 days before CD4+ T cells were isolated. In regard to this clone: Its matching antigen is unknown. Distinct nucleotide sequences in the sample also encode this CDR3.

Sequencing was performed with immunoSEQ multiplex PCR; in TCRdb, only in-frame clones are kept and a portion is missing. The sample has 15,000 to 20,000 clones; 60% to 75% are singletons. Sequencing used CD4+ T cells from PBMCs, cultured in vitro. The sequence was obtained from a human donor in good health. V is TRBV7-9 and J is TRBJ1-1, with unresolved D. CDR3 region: CASSLDMNTEAFF. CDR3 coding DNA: TGTGCCAGCAGCTTAGATATGAACACTGAAGCTTTCTTT.